The 25 T cell receptor beta chains presented below share a single source sample, sequenced in a study of blood T cell repertoires in COVID-19. TCRdb's table, derived via immunoSEQ multiplex PCR, lists solely in-frame clones and lacks some. The table lists around 390,000 clones, around 87% of them singletons. The sequencing sample was made of PBMCs or T cells enriched from blood (not recorded which). Every receptor here comes from a woman in her forties or fifties who had recovered from COVID-19.

The gene calls are TRBV30 and TRBJ1-2; D is possibly TRBD1 (5 bases). The V gene lost 1 base and the J gene lost 8 bases, with 8 bases spanning the gap. The CDR3 runs to 11 residues. Germline values: CDR1 GTSNPN, CDR2 SVGIG (reference sequence). CDR3 in DNA: TGTGCCTGGAGTGAAGGGGAAGGCTACACCTTC. This gives the protein CAWSEGEGYTF.

The chain is built from TRBV4-2 and TRBJ1-3; D ambiguous. CDR3 length: 15 residues. Germline V lookup: CDR1 LGHNA, CDR2 YNFKEQ. Trimming removed 3 bases from V and 0 bases from J, with 9 bases in between. The CDR3 DNA reads as TGTGCCAGCAGCCAGCCGGAGAGCTCTGGAAACACCATATATTTT. It specifies CASSQPESSGNTIYF.

V is TRBV3-1 (or the pseudogene TRBV3-2) and J is TRBJ2-7, with a weak D call TRBD1 (6 bases). Germline CDR1 reads LGHDT; CDR2 reads YNNKEL (reference sequence). Trimming left V 5 bases short and J 7 bases short, with 21 bases between. CDR3 length equals 15 residues. This CDR3 reads CASSTGTRPSVEQYF. The CDR3 nucleotides read TGTGCCAGCAGCACCGGGACACGGCCCTCGGTGGAGCAGTACTTC.

In this sample, this clone turned up many times. For the CDR3, the DNA is TGTGCCAGCAGTGGAGGTACAGGACACCGTGGCTACACCTTC. Translation gives CASSGGTGHRGYTF. This chain uses TRBV6-4 with TRBJ1-2; D is possibly TRBD1 (5 bases). The germline V gene has CDR1 MRHNA and CDR2 SNTAGT. V was trimmed by 4 bases and J by 7 bases, leaving 16 bases between them. This CDR3 comprises 14 residues.

J is TRBJ2-7 and V is TRBV20-1, with a possible D match to TRBD1 (5 bases). V dropped 3 bases and J dropped 5 bases, with 14 bases sitting between them. In germline, CDR1 is DFQATT, CDR2 SNEGSKA (reference sequence). The CDR3 has 13 residues. The CDR3 loop reads CSASPWTSHEQYF. The CDR3 DNA reads as TGCAGTGCTAGTCCGTGGACATCGCACGAGCAGTACTTC.

The chain recombines TRBV19 with TRBJ1-6; the D is unclear. The CDR3 length is 15 residues. The germline CDR1 and CDR2 sequences are LNHDA and SQIVND (reference sequence). The germline V and J ends were trimmed by 3 bases and 7 bases, with 13 bases remaining between them. The CDR3 here is CASSIRSGENSPLHF. The DNA for the CDR3 is TGTGCCAGTAGTATTCGGTCCGGAGAGAATTCACCCCTCCACTTT.

This chain connects TRBV7-2 to TRBJ1-2; D remains unclear. This CDR3 has 14 residues. Germline V gene data show CDR1 as SGHTA and CDR2 as FQGNSA. Trimming cost V 5 bases and J 7 bases, with 17 bases left between them. DNA for the CDR3: TGTGCCAGCAGCCCCGAGGGTAGATGGGGTGGCTACACCTTC. Its protein product is CASSPEGRWGGYTF.

The chain has TRBV3-1 (or the pseudogene TRBV3-2) and TRBJ1-2; the D gene is possibly TRBD1 (5 bases). Germline CDR1 LGHDT, CDR2 YNNKEL (reference sequence). V was shortened by 0 bases and J by 1 base, with 6 bases between the two germline ends. The CDR3 sequence is 14 residues long. CDR3 in amino acids: CASSQEGGNYGYTF. The CDR3 bases are TGTGCCAGCAGCCAAGAGGGGGGTAACTATGGCTACACCTTC.

The rearrangement joins TRBV4-2 to TRBJ1-2; D is possibly TRBD1 (6 bases). The length of the CDR3 is 17 residues. The V end lost 0 bases, the J end lost 0 bases, and 14 bases lay between the germline ends. CDR1 and CDR2 from the germline V gene are LGHNA and YNFKEQ. CDR3 protein: CASSQDRDTVANYGYTF. The CDR3 coding sequence is TGTGCCAGCAGCCAAGACCGGGACACCGTAGCTAACTATGGCTACACCTTC.

The chain has TRBV9 and TRBJ1-6; 8 bases line up with TRBD1. The CDR3 has 17 amino acids. V shed 3 bases, J shed 6 bases, and the junction held 11 bases outside the gene matches. Germline-derived CDR1 and CDR2 are SGDLS and YYNGEE. CDR3 DNA sequence: TGTGCCAGCAGCGCGCGGCCTTTACAGGGGGGTAATTCACCCCTCCACTTT. Protein: CASSARPLQGGNSPLHF.

The chain employs TRBV2 and TRBJ2-1, with TRBD1 matching 9 bases. The trim removed 6 bases at V and 8 bases at J, leaving 8 bases unmatched. The CDR3 covers 14 residues. Germline loops: CDR1 SNHLY, CDR2 FYNNEI. The CDR3 loop is CASSDRDRVHEQFF. The CDR3 DNA is TGTGCCAGCAGCGACCGGGACAGGGTCCATGAGCAGTTCTTC.

The chain links TRBV7-2 to TRBJ1-3, with 7 bases identical to TRBD1. Losses at the gene ends were 1 base for V and 4 bases for J; bases not matched to a gene: 10. CDR1 SGHTA and CDR2 FQGNSA come from the germline V gene. This CDR3 is built from 17 residues. CDR3 bases: TGTGCCAGCAGCTTAGAGATAAGACAGGGCTCCGGAAACACCATATATTTT. Its protein is CASSLEIRQGSGNTIYF.

The V and J genes are TRBV12-3 or TRBV12-4 and TRBJ1-2, with D perhaps matching TRBD1 (6 bases). CDR3 length: 12 amino acids. V lost 5 bases, J lost 7 bases, and 11 bases lay in between. CDR3 sequence: CASSRGAGGYTF. CDR3 sequence (DNA): TGTGCCAGCAGTCGGGGGGCGGGTGGCTACACCTTC.

The J gene is TRBJ2-7, the V gene TRBV28; 10 nucleotides agree with TRBD2. The trim removed 6 bases at V and 9 bases at J, leaving 8 bases unmatched. Germline loops: CDR1 MDHEN, CDR2 SYDVKM. This CDR3 region has 13 residues. The CDR3 DNA sequence: TGTGCCAGCAGAACGGGGACTAGCGTGGGGCAGTACTTC. Its translation: CASRTGTSVGQYF.

Here the CDR3 DNA reads TGTGCCAGCAGCCGAAGACTAGCGGTCCACCAGGATACGCAGTATTTT. Its translation: CASSRRLAVHQDTQYF. V and J are TRBV6-2 or TRBV6-3 and TRBJ2-3, with 9 bases identical to TRBD2. Germline lookup yields CDR1 MNHEY and CDR2 SVGEGT. The CDR3 has 16 residues. The V and J ends lost 6 bases and 6 bases, in that order; junction bases with no gene match: 13.

Written as DNA, the CDR3 is TGTGCCAGTAGGCCCCGGGACAGGGGGTTCACCGGGGAGCTGTTTTTT. It specifies CASRPRDRGFTGELFF. The rearrangement uses TRBV19 and TRBJ2-2, with TRBD1 matching 11 bases. Germline V CDR1 and CDR2: LNHDA, SQIVND (reference sequence). Trimming at V came to 6 bases and at J to 4 bases, leaving 7 bases not matched to a gene. This CDR3 is 16 amino acids long.

This clone was counted between two and nine times. The chain joins TRBV15 to TRBJ2-3; 8 positions match TRBD2. CDR1 LNHNV and CDR2 YYDKDF come from the germline V gene (reference sequence). There are 18 residues in the CDR3. The V segment lost 0 bases and the J segment 2 bases; nucleotides outside the gene matches: 10. The CDR3 loop reads CATSRDDLIAGSTDTQYF. The CDR3 DNA reads TGTGCCACCAGCAGAGATGACCTAATAGCGGGATCCACAGATACGCAGTATTTT.

The chain uses TRBV19 and TRBJ1-2; TRBD1 matches at 7 bases. Germline V gene data show CDR1 as LNHDA and CDR2 as SQIVND (reference sequence). Trimming at V came to 5 bases and at J to 4 bases, leaving 4 bases not matched to a gene. The CDR3 contains 13 residues. As DNA, the CDR3 is TGTGCCAGTAGTTTTGCAGGGGGCTATGGCTACACCTTC. Amino acid sequence: CASSFAGGYGYTF.

The chain employs TRBV6-5 and TRBJ1-6, with D maybe TRBD1 (5 bases). Deletions cut 6 bases from V and 0 bases from J, with 9 bases between. Germline assignment: CDR1 MNHEY and CDR2 SVGAGI. This CDR3 has 15 amino acids. CDR3: CASRSDSSYNSPLHF. The DNA of the CDR3 is TGTGCCAGCAGGAGCGACAGCTCCTATAATTCACCCCTCCACTTT.

The V and J genes are TRBV5-1 and TRBJ2-5; the match to TRBD1 covers 8 bases. Germline V lookup: CDR1 SGHRS, CDR2 YFSETQ. Trimming removed 4 bases from V and 4 bases from J; junction bases left unmatched: 6. The CDR3 is 14 residues long. The CDR3 sequence: CASSTHGQGETQYF. The CDR3 DNA is TGCGCCAGCAGCACCCACGGACAGGGAGAGACCCAGTACTTC.

The J gene is TRBJ1-2, the V gene TRBV7-9, with D unresolved. Looked up from germline, CDR1 is SEHNR and CDR2 is FQNEAQ (reference sequence). CDR3 length equals 13 residues. With 4 bases removed from V and 8 bases from J, the gap between germline ends came to 14 bases. The CDR3 spells CASSSGSERGYTF. The CDR3 bases are TGTGCCAGCAGCTCCGGGTCCGAGCGCGGCTACACCTTC. Supplemented by reference TRBV7-9 and TRBJ1-2, the full variable domain reads DTGVSQNPRHKITKRGQNVTFRCDPISEHNRLYWYRQTLGQGPEFLTYFQNEAQLEKSRLLSDRFSAERPKGSFSTLEIQRTEQGDSAMYLCASSSGSERGYTFGSGTRLTVV.

The rearrangement uses TRBV7-6 and TRBJ2-1, with D possibly TRBD1 on 7 matching bases. The CDR3 extends over 15 amino acids. V shed 7 bases and J shed 7 bases, with 20 bases lying between them. Germline V CDR1 and CDR2: SGHVS, FNYEAQ. The CDR3 region is CASIATPQGRNEQFF. The CDR3 DNA reads as TGTGCCAGCATCGCCACTCCACAGGGGAGGAATGAGCAGTTCTTC.

V and J are TRBV10-3 and TRBJ2-7, with 7 bases lining up with TRBD2. Germline assignment: CDR1 ENHRY and CDR2 SYGVKD. V lost 2 bases and J lost 3; bases outside the gene matches: 10. The CDR3 sequence is 16 residues long. The CDR3 is CAISETYKRDGYEQYF. CDR3 nucleotides: TGTGCCATCAGTGAGACCTACAAGCGGGACGGCTACGAGCAGTACTTC.

This clone came up many times. This CDR3 is also generated by other DNA sequences in the sample. The rearrangement uses TRBV12-3 or TRBV12-4 and TRBJ2-7; D may be TRBD1 (5 bases). V was cut by 5 bases and J by 4 bases, with 6 bases left in between. This CDR3 region has 11 residues. The CDR3 sequence is CASSRQYEQYF. CDR3 in DNA: TGTGCCAGCAGTCGACAGTACGAGCAGTACTTC.

This sequence joins TRBV30 and TRBJ1-3, with 7 positions matching TRBD1. CDR1 is GTSNPN, CDR2 SVGIG, per germline (reference sequence). This CDR3 has 15 amino acids. The J segment lost 3 bases and the V segment lost 4 bases, leaving 9 bases of the junction unmatched. In DNA, the CDR3 is TGTGCCTGGATCACTGGACAGGCCGTTGGAAACACCATATATTTT. The encoded protein is CAWITGQAVGNTIYF.